This T cell receptor (beta chain) was captured in a study of cytotoxic CD8 clonotypes in ibrutinib-treated CLL. Study-level results: At baseline, clonality was higher than in age-matched healthy donors and correlated with CD8+ counts. With treatment, public clonotypes, which were uncommon, either contracted or remained stable.

Frozen-stored PBMCs produced approximately 2 micrograms of genomic DNA for TCR beta libraries. On this clone itself: What it recognizes is unknown.

Germline CDR1 is SGHRS and CDR2 is YFSETQ. Trimming stripped 4 bases from V and 14 bases from J, with 27 bases between. The CDR3 runs to 15 residues. Libraries were prepared by immunoSEQ multiplex PCR; TCRdb keeps only in-frame clonotypes and omits some of them. Of about 76,000 clones listed, about 86% are singletons. Source: PBMCs, taken before ibrutinib treatment. This chain connects TRBV5-1 to TRBJ1-1; possibly TRBD1 for D (6 bases). This sequence originates from a human donor with chronic lymphocytic leukemia. This chain's CDR3 is CASSRQGTLDLKSFF. In nucleotides, the CDR3 is TGCGCCAGCAGCCGCCAGGGGACTCTGGACCTTAAGTCCTTCTTT. Full variable domain (outside the CDR3, taken from reference TRBV5-1 and TRBJ1-1): KAGVTQTPRYLIKTRGQQVTLSCSPISGHRSVSWYQQTPGQGLQFLFEYFSETQRNKGNFPGRFSGRQFSNSRSEMNVSTLELGDSALYLCASSRQGTLDLKSFFGQGTRLTVV.